This TCR beta chain was recorded in a study of shared clonotypes between healthy human individuals. Overall study results and limits: The sharing of roughly 5% of naive CD4 clonotypes was seen across a handful of donors.

TCRdb keeps only in-frame clones here, not all; method: immunoSEQ multiplex PCR. The data contain about 2.2 million clones, just over 90% of them singletons. A remark on this clone: What it binds is unknown.

CDR3 length: 13 amino acids. The germline V gene has CDR1 SEHNR and CDR2 FQNEAQ (reference sequence). Trimming at V came to 6 bases and at J to 5 bases, leaving 5 bases not matched to a gene. Naive CD8 cells were CD45RO-negative, positively selected for CCR7, excluding terminally differentiated effector memory CD45RA+ cells. This TCR was recovered from a man aged 18 to 29 in good health. Some clones in this sample may be carry-over from other donors' samples. Sequencing input: naive CD8+ T cells from PBMCs. The genes are TRBV7-9 and TRBJ2-3, with 7 bases identical to TRBD2. The CDR3 DNA reads TGTGCCAGCAGAGGGGCTAGCGGAGATACGCAGTATTTT. It yields the protein CASRGASGDTQYF.